This T cell receptor (beta chain) derives from a study of blood T cells in healthy people across ages. A second PCR, run for roughly 7 to 12 cycles, used a sample-barcoded 5' primer plus a J-beta primer mix. TCRdb used MiXCR to reprocess the 5' RACE reads, holding one entry per CDR3 protein. The table lists hundreds of thousands of distinct CDR3 sequences, 45% to 60% of them singletons, with roughly 14% in the top ten. This CDR3 region has 11 residues. Per the germline V gene, CDR1 is SGHTA and CDR2 is FQGNSA. V shed 3 bases and J shed 8 bases, with 7 bases lying between them. This clonotype was seen more than once but under ten times.

The sequence derives from a woman of 80 years or more in good health. The chain couples TRBV7-2 to TRBJ1-1; D not resolved. Source material: blood. The CDR3 coding sequence is TGTGCCAGCAGCTTTGGCAGAGAAGCTTTCTTT. Translated: CASSFGREAFF.